This entry lists 23 T cell receptor beta chains sequenced from one sample in a study of T cell responses to AZD1222 COVID-19 vaccine. Data came from immunoSEQ multiplex PCR; TCRdb stores just in-frame clones and leaves some out. The sample has fewer than 200,000 clones, roughly 94% seen once. The source material was peripheral blood, sampled on day 0 of MenACWY control vaccination. All receptors derive from an adult in good health.

V usage is TRBV7-2 and J usage is TRBJ1-5; D is ambiguous. Germline V CDR1 and CDR2: SGHTA, FQGNSA. The CDR3 has 14 residues. Trimming left V 4 bases short and J 7 bases short, with 14 bases between. The CDR3 loop reads CASSSGPGGQPQHF. CDR3 in DNA: TGTGCCAGCAGCTCCGGCCCGGGAGGACAGCCCCAGCATTTT.

This sequence joins TRBV4-1 and TRBJ2-5, with D maybe TRBD2 (5 bases). From germline, CDR1 is MGHRA and CDR2 YSYEKL. Deletions cut 0 bases from V and 9 bases from J, with 14 bases between. This CDR3 is built from 14 residues. CDR3 region: CASSQEDQTGAQYF. The CDR3 DNA follows: TGCGCCAGCAGCCAAGAAGACCAGACCGGGGCCCAGTACTTC.

The V call is TRBV7-3, the J call TRBJ1-1, with unresolved D. The CDR3 contains 13 residues. The V gene lost 1 base and the J gene lost 5 bases, with 8 bases spanning the gap. Germline V gene data show CDR1 as SGHTA and CDR2 as FQGTGA. CDR3 protein: CASSLSGRTEAFF. The CDR3 DNA is TGTGCCAGCAGCTTAAGTGGGAGAACTGAAGCTTTCTTT.

This clone has a handful of counts. This rearrangement joins TRBV5-1 to TRBJ1-3, with 8 bases fitting TRBD1. With 5 bases clipped from V and 2 bases from J, the junction kept 3 bases outside the gene matches. The CDR3 totals 14 residues. CDR1 and CDR2 (germline): SGHRS, YFSETQ. The CDR3 DNA is TGCGCCAGCAGGCAGGGGGCGGCTGGAAACACCATATATTTT. It translates to CASRQGAAGNTIYF.

The genes are TRBV19 and TRBJ2-1; TRBD1 or TRBD2 may be the D gene (5 bases each). This CDR3 has 14 residues. V was cut by 6 bases and J by 8 bases, with 17 bases left in between. Germline CDR1 is LNHDA and CDR2 is SQIVND (reference sequence). DNA of the CDR3: TGTGCCAGTAGGGGGGAACAAATAGCCCATGAGCAGTTCTTC. Protein product: CASRGEQIAHEQFF.

This sequence joins TRBV5-6 and TRBJ1-2, with TRBD1 identical over 8 bases. The germline V gene has CDR1 SGHDT and CDR2 YYEEEE. Unmatched junction bases numbered 8, after V lost 0 bases and J lost 7 bases. The CDR3 runs 15 residues. CDR3 sequence (DNA): TGTGCCAGCAGCTTGGTTCGGCAGGGGGCTGGTGGCTACACCTTC. It encodes CASSLVRQGAGGYTF. Full variable domain (rest looked up from reference TRBV5-6 and TRBJ1-2): DAGVTQSPTHLIKTRGQQVTLRCSPKSGHDTVSWYQQALGQGPQFIFQYYEEEERQRGNFPDRFSGHQFPNYSSELNVNALLLGDSALYLCASSLVRQGAGGYTFGSGTRLTVV.

The chain links TRBV4-3 to TRBJ1-6; no firm D call. There are 17 residues in the CDR3. V was cut by 1 base and J by 4 bases, with 14 bases left in between. From germline, CDR1 is LGHNA and CDR2 YSLEER. CDR3 nucleotides: TGCGCCAGCAGCCAAGCGCCGGGCAGAACTTATAATTCACCCCTCCACTTT. It codes for CASSQAPGRTYNSPLHF.

The V and J genes are TRBV10-3 and TRBJ1-4; 7 nucleotides agree with TRBD1. CDR3 size: 13 residues. The V and J ends lost 10 bases and 4 bases, in that order; junction bases with no gene match: 6. Germline V gene sequence: CDR1 ENHRY, CDR2 SYGVKD. CDR3 sequence: CASAGTVNEKLFF. The CDR3 nucleotides read TGTGCCAGCGCCGGGACAGTTAATGAAAAACTGTTTTTT.

The V call is TRBV3-1 (or the pseudogene TRBV3-2), the J call TRBJ2-1, with D uncertain. V lost 1 base, J lost 8 bases, and 12 bases lay in between. The CDR3 consists of 14 residues. CDR1 is LGHDT and CDR2 is YNNKEL in the germline V gene (reference sequence). In DNA form, the CDR3 reads TGTGCCAGCAGCCAAGTCGAATACGGTGATGAGCAGTTCTTC. Amino acid sequence: CASSQVEYGDEQFF.

The genes are TRBV19 and TRBJ1-5, with 10 bases matching TRBD1. Losses at the gene ends were 7 bases for V and 9 bases for J; bases not matched to a gene: 21. Germline CDR1 and CDR2: LNHDA and SQIVND (reference sequence). The CDR3 runs to 18 residues. CDR3 nucleotides: TGTGCCAGTACCTCCCCCCGGGACAGGGGTTCCCCCGAGGGGCCCCAGCATTTT. It translates to CASTSPRDRGSPEGPQHF.

The chain uses TRBV27 and TRBJ1-5, with TRBD1 identical over 9 bases. Germline CDR1 and CDR2: MNHEY and SMNVEV (reference sequence). Trimming took 5 bases from V and 7 from J; bases not matched to a gene: 6. This CDR3 comprises 14 residues. CDR3 coding DNA: TGTGCCAGCAGTCCGGGGACAGGGCTCCAGCCCCAGCATTTT. Its translation is CASSPGTGLQPQHF.

V usage is TRBV3-1 (or the pseudogene TRBV3-2) and J usage is TRBJ1-2; D is perhaps TRBD1 (6 bases). Germline loops: CDR1 LGHDT, CDR2 YNNKEL (reference sequence). Trimming cost V 0 bases and J 4 bases, with 21 bases left between them. The CDR3 is 18 amino acids. The CDR3 protein is CASSQDLLGGRLSYGYTF. CDR3 coding DNA: TGTGCCAGCAGCCAAGATTTGCTAGGGGGGAGGTTGAGCTATGGCTACACCTTC.

The V gene is TRBV27, the J gene TRBJ2-3, with 10 bases that match TRBD2. The CDR3 has 16 residues. V gave up 6 bases and J gave up 3 bases; unmatched junction bases: 9. Germline V gives CDR1 MNHEY, CDR2 SMNVEV (reference sequence). CDR3 loop: CASSIATSGNTDTQYF. DNA for the CDR3: TGTGCCAGCAGCATCGCCACTAGCGGGAATACAGATACGCAGTATTTT.

The CDR3 bases are TGTGCCAGCAGCTTAGGGCGGGCTTCCTCCAACTATGGCTACACCTTC. Protein sequence: CASSLGRASSNYGYTF. The gene calls are TRBV7-2 and TRBJ1-2; no clear D gene. CDR3 length equals 16 residues. Trimming took off 1 base at V and 2 bases at J, with 14 bases between the two ends. The germline CDR1 and CDR2 sequences are SGHTA and FQGNSA. The full variable domain, rest sourced from reference TRBV7-2 and TRBJ1-2, is GAGVSQSPSNKVTEKGKDVELRCDPISGHTALYWYRQSLGQGLEFLIYFQGNSAPDKSGLPSDRFSAERTGGSVSTLTIQRTQQEDSAVYLCASSLGRASSNYGYTFGSGTRLTVV.

The J gene is TRBJ2-4, the V gene TRBV21-1; the tabulated D call, TRBD2, remains unverified against the DNA. TRBV21-1 is termed a pseudogene. CDR3 length: 19 amino acids. The CDR3 here is CASSKNIGLARGAKNIQYF. In nucleotides, the CDR3 is TGTGCCAGCAGCAAAAACATTGGACTAGCGAGAGGGGCCAAAAACATTCAGTACTTC.

The chain joins TRBV5-1 to TRBJ1-3; 9 bases match TRBD1. This CDR3 is 16 amino acids long. V lost 2 bases and J lost 6; bases outside the gene matches: 9. The germline CDR1 and CDR2 sequences are SGHRS and YFSETQ. The DNA for the CDR3 is TGCGCCAGCAGCTTAGCCGGGACAGGGATAGAAAACACCATATATTTT. It encodes CASSLAGTGIENTIYF.

The CDR3 reads CASSPKHGDDTEAFF. CDR3 sequence (DNA): TGTGCCAGCAGTCCAAAACACGGGGACGACACTGAAGCTTTCTTT. This chain links TRBV3-1 (or the pseudogene TRBV3-2) with TRBJ1-1, with D possibly being TRBD1 (5 bases). Germline CDR1 LGHDT, CDR2 YNNKEL (reference sequence). V lost 6 bases to trimming and J lost 3 bases, with 17 bases between them. The CDR3 totals 15 residues.

The chain employs TRBV27 and TRBJ1-2; the match to TRBD1 covers 8 bases. V was pared by 6 bases and J by 4 bases, with 7 bases of the junction left unmatched. Per the germline V gene, CDR1 is MNHEY and CDR2 is SMNVEV (reference sequence). The CDR3 runs to 14 residues. CDR3: CASRQDRVAYGYTF. CDR3 nucleotides: TGTGCCAGCAGACAGGACAGGGTGGCCTATGGCTACACCTTC.

The genes are TRBV9 and TRBJ2-2, with unresolved D. V shed 0 bases and J shed 5 bases, with 8 bases lying between them. The CDR3 has 14 residues. Germline V gene data show CDR1 as SGDLS and CDR2 as YYNGEE. The CDR3 loop reads CASSVASETGELFF. In nucleotides, the CDR3 is TGTGCCAGCAGCGTAGCATCCGAGACCGGGGAGCTGTTTTTT.

This clone occurred once. The chain couples TRBV5-1 to TRBJ2-7; D ambiguous. CDR1 and CDR2 (germline): SGHRS, YFSETQ. The V gene lost 2 bases and the J gene lost 1 base, with 16 bases spanning the gap. This CDR3 has 16 residues. The CDR3: CASSLTPLQASYEQYF. The CDR3, as DNA: TGCGCCAGCAGCTTAACCCCACTTCAGGCATCCTACGAGCAGTACTTC.

The chain links TRBV28 to TRBJ1-2, with 9 bases aligning to TRBD1. CDR3 size: 16 residues. Looked up from germline, CDR1 is MDHEN and CDR2 is SYDVKM. V lost 7 bases and J lost 1; bases outside the gene matches: 10. The CDR3 region has the DNA TGTGCCAGCACCGAGGGGGGGACAGGGTATAACTATGGCTACACCTTC. The encoded protein is CASTEGGTGYNYGYTF.

The chain carries TRBV12-5 and TRBJ2-2; D may be TRBD2 (6 bases). The CDR3 loop spans 13 amino acids. Trimming took off 8 bases at V and 1 base at J, with 8 bases between the two ends. Germline V gene sequence: CDR1 LGHNT, CDR2 FRNRAP. CDR3 residues: CASRRENTGELFF. CDR3 coding DNA: TGTGCTAGTCGGAGGGAGAACACCGGGGAGCTGTTTTTT.

This chain uses TRBV7-2 with TRBJ1-5; D is uncertain. The CDR3 has 15 residues. Trimming removed 1 base from V and 2 bases from J, with 9 bases in between. The germline V gene has CDR1 SGHTA and CDR2 FQGNSA. The CDR3 is CASSLEGKGNQPQHF. In DNA, the CDR3 is TGTGCCAGCAGCTTAGAGGGTAAGGGCAATCAGCCCCAGCATTTT.